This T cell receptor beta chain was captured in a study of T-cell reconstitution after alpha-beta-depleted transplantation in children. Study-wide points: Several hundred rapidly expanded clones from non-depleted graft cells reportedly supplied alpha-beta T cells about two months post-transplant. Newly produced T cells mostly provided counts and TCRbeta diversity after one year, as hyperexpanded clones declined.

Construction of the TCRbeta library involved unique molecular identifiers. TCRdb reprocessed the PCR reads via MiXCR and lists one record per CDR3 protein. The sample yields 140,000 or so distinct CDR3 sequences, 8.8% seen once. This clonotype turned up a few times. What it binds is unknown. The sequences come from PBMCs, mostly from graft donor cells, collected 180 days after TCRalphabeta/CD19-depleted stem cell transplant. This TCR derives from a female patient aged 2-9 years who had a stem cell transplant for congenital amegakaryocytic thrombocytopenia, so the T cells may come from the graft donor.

CDR3 nucleotide sequence: TGTGCCACCGTCCAGGGGCGGATTAATGAAAAACTGTTTTTT. Translated, it gives CATVQGRINEKLFF. The chain couples TRBV24-1 to TRBJ1-4, with a possible D match to TRBD1 (6 bases). Trimming left V 9 bases short and J 4 bases short, with 14 bases between. The V gene's germline CDR1 is KGHDR and CDR2 SFDVKD. The CDR3 covers 14 residues.